These 18 T cell receptor beta chains originate from one sample sequenced in a study of blood T cell repertoires in COVID-19. The data were produced by immunoSEQ multiplex PCR, yet TCRdb's version contains in-frame clones alone and is incomplete. Of 80,000 to 100,000 clones in the sample, around 74% were seen once. Sequencing was carried out using peripheral blood. These receptors were obtained from a man between 65 and 85 years old with COVID-19, enrolled during active disease.

The chain employs TRBV28 and TRBJ2-7, with TRBD1 identical over 10 bases. Per the germline V gene, CDR1 is MDHEN and CDR2 is SYDVKM. The ends lost 2 bases at V and 2 bases at J; junction bases unmatched: 3. The CDR3 extends over 15 amino acids. CDR3 sequence reads: CASSLRGQGTYEQYF. CDR3 sequence (DNA): TGTGCCAGCAGTTTAAGGGGACAGGGGACCTACGAGCAGTACTTC.

The gene calls are TRBV5-3 and TRBJ2-6; perhaps TRBD1 as D (5 bases). TRBV5-3 is an ORF, and what it does is uncertain. The CDR3 has 23 amino acids. V was shortened by 6 bases and J by 2 bases, with 36 bases between the two germline ends. DNA for the CDR3: TGTGCCAGAAACGATAGTGGGGCAGTTGTGCCAGGGAAATCCCGAGCTGGGGCCAACGTCCTGACTTTC. Amino acid sequence: CARNDSGAVVPGKSRAGANVLTF.

The chain links TRBV5-1 to TRBJ2-7; D unclear. The CDR3 covers 16 residues. Germline loops: CDR1 SGHRS, CDR2 YFSETQ. Deletions cut 0 bases from V and 4 bases from J, with 17 bases between. The CDR3 sequence: CASSLGGSSNTYEQYF. The DNA for the CDR3 is TGCGCCAGCAGCTTGGGTGGTTCGTCGAACACGTACGAGCAGTACTTC.

This clone was seen a handful of times. The chain joins TRBV7-6 to TRBJ2-7; TRBD2 matches 13 bases. The length of the CDR3 is 15 residues. CDR1 and CDR2 from the germline V gene are SGHVS and FNYEAQ. V trimming: 5 bases; J trimming: 5 bases; junction bases outside the gene matches: 6. In DNA, the CDR3 is TGTGCCAGCAGCCTTGGACTAGCGGGAGTGAACGAGCAGTACTTC. Protein: CASSLGLAGVNEQYF.

The rearrangement links TRBV27 to TRBJ2-7; 9 bases are a match to TRBD2. The J segment lost 1 base and the V segment lost 6 bases, leaving 10 bases of the junction unmatched. CDR1 and CDR2 (germline): MNHEY, SMNVEV (reference sequence). CDR3 length: 16 amino acids. The CDR3 here is CASRPLAGQSSYEQYF. For the CDR3, the DNA is TGTGCCAGCAGACCACTAGCGGGTCAAAGTTCCTACGAGCAGTACTTC.

To note about this clone: It differs at one base from a far larger clone, so likely a read error. The rearrangement joins TRBV10-2 to TRBJ2-2; TRBD2 agrees at 8 bases. V lost 10 bases and J lost 8; bases outside the gene matches: 9. The CDR3 runs 13 residues. Germline values: CDR1 WSHSY, CDR2 SAAADI. CDR3 sequence: CAINGGASGELFF. The CDR3 DNA reads TGCGCCATCAACGGGGGGGCATCGGGGGAGCTGTTTTTT.

The CDR3 region is CASSITASSYEQYF. The CDR3 coding sequence is TGTGCCAGCAGTATCACAGCCTCCTCCTACGAGCAGTACTTC. The V call is TRBV9, the J call TRBJ2-7; no clear D gene. CDR3 length: 14 amino acids. Per germline, CDR1 SGDLS and CDR2 YYNGEE. V lost 5 bases and J lost 0, with 12 bases in between. Full variable domain (remainder filled in from reference TRBV9 and TRBJ2-7): DSGVTQTPKHLITATGQRVTLRCSPRSGDLSVYWYQQSLDQGLQFLIQYYNGEERAKGNILERFSAQQFPDLHSELNLSSLELGDSALYFCASSITASSYEQYFGPGTRLTVT.

This chain joins TRBV5-5 and TRBJ2-3, with a tentative D call TRBD1 (6 bases). The CDR3 is made up of 15 amino acids. Germline V lookup: CDR1 SGHKS, CDR2 YYEKEE (reference sequence). Trimming pared 0 bases from V and 6 bases from J, leaving 14 bases between. The CDR3 DNA follows: TGTGCCAGCAGCTTGGAGCAGGGGAAACGGGATACGCAGTATTTT. The encoded protein is CASSLEQGKRDTQYF.

In this sample, this clone turned up a few times. The rearrangement joins TRBV19 to TRBJ2-6; D gene uncertain. Germline CDR1 and CDR2: LNHDA and SQIVND (reference sequence). Trimming pared 3 bases from V and 2 bases from J, leaving 8 bases between. The CDR3 is made up of 15 amino acids. The CDR3 reads CASSMPGTGANVLTF. The CDR3 DNA reads as TGTGCCAGTAGTATGCCAGGAACTGGGGCCAACGTCCTGACTTTC.

This sequence joins TRBV28 and TRBJ1-5; perhaps TRBD1 as D (6 bases). The germline gives CDR1 MDHEN, CDR2 SYDVKM. This CDR3 is built from 14 residues. Between the trimmed V and J ends, which lost 7 bases and 5 bases, there was a span of 15 bases. The CDR3 DNA reads TGTGCCAGCATCCCGACAGGACGGGATCAGCCCCAGCATTTT. Its protein product is CASIPTGRDQPQHF.

The J gene is TRBJ2-1, the V gene TRBV24-1; D is unclear. The CDR3 has 13 amino acids. Trimming stripped 6 bases from V and 4 bases from J, with 9 bases between. Germline CDR1 reads KGHDR; CDR2 reads SFDVKD. Here the CDR3 DNA reads TGTGCCACCAGTCTTTCAGTGTACAATGAGCAGTTCTTC. This gives the protein CATSLSVYNEQFF.

DNA for the CDR3: TGTGCCAGCACCCCTCGACCCGGGACAGGGGATTATGGCTACACCTTC. It yields the protein CASTPRPGTGDYGYTF. J is TRBJ1-2 and V is TRBV28; TRBD1 matches 10 bases. The CDR3 sequence is 16 residues long. V shed 7 bases, J shed 5 bases, and the junction held 13 bases outside the gene matches. The germline V gene encodes CDR1 MDHEN and CDR2 SYDVKM.

This clone was found once. The gene calls are TRBV6-6 and TRBJ2-3, with 12 bases aligning to TRBD2. Germline values: CDR1 MNHNY, CDR2 SVGAGI (reference sequence). This CDR3 region has 17 residues. With 6 bases clipped from V and 2 bases from J, the junction kept 9 bases outside the gene matches. The DNA of the CDR3 is TGTGCCAGCAGGCGACTAGCGGGGGATTTTACCACAGATACGCAGTATTTT. Translation gives CASRRLAGDFTTDTQYF.

CDR3 bases: TGTGCCATCAGCCAATTCGGAGGTCAGGAAGCTTTCTTT. Its protein is CAISQFGGQEAFF. The rearrangement links TRBV6-5 to TRBJ1-1; no reliable D call. CDR1 is MNHEY, CDR2 SVGAGI, per germline. V was trimmed by 10 bases and J by 8 bases, leaving 20 bases between them. This CDR3 spans 13 amino acids.

This rearrangement joins TRBV3-1 (or the pseudogene TRBV3-2) to TRBJ2-3, with TRBD2 matching 8 bases. Trimming cost V 0 bases and J 2 bases; bases outside gene matches: 13. This CDR3 region has 19 residues. The germline V gene has CDR1 LGHDT and CDR2 YNNKEL (reference sequence). CDR3 loop: CASSQDLGLAGGPTDTQYF. The CDR3 nucleotides read TGTGCCAGCAGCCAAGATCTCGGCCTAGCGGGCGGTCCCACAGATACGCAGTATTTT.

This chain connects TRBV7-9 to TRBJ2-7; tentatively, D is TRBD1 (7 bases). V dropped 5 bases and J dropped 3 bases, with 17 bases sitting between them. Germline CDR1 SEHNR, CDR2 FQNEAQ (reference sequence). The CDR3 is 15 residues long. CDR3 nucleotide sequence: TGTGCCAGCAGCGCGCCGACAGGGCGGGACTACGAGCAGTACTTC. The encoded protein is CASSAPTGRDYEQYF.

The J gene is TRBJ2-7, the V gene TRBV27; D remains unclear. This CDR3 is 16 amino acids long. V dropped 6 bases and J dropped 0 bases, with 18 bases sitting between them. The germline CDR1 and CDR2 sequences are MNHEY and SMNVEV (reference sequence). The CDR3 DNA is TGTGCCAGCAGACCCCTCCCGGTAGAAAGCTCCTACGAGCAGTACTTC. Translated, it gives CASRPLPVESSYEQYF.

This rearrangement joins TRBV2 to TRBJ1-1, with a weak D call TRBD1 (6 bases). Germline assignment: CDR1 SNHLY and CDR2 FYNNEI. The CDR3 runs to 15 residues. Trimming removed 6 bases at V and 1 base at J, with 15 bases between. The DNA of the CDR3 is TGTGCCAGCAGGGCCCTGACAGGAGAGAACACTGAAGCTTTCTTT. It yields the protein CASRALTGENTEAFF.